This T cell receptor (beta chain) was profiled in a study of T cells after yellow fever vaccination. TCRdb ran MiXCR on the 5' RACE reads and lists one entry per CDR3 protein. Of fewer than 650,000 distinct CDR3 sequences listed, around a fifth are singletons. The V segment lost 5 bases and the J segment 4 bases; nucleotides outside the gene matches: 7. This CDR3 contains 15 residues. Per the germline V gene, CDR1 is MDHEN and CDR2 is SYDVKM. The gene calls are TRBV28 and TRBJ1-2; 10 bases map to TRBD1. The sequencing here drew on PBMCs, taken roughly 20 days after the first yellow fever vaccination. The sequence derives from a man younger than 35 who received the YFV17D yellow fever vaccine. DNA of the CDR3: TGTGCCAGCAGTCCATCGGGACAGGGGTTCTATGGCTACACCTTC. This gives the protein CASSPSGQGFYGYTF.